The TCR beta chain under discussion was sequenced for a study of T-cell memory formation after mild COVID-19 (dated by TCRdb to about 2021). Turning to the overall study: Most TCR sequence clusters were specific to one of the two donors. The cohort was made up of two young adult volunteers, one female and one male, who were previously healthy. T-cell clones expanding and contracting after mild COVID-19 in a couple of donors were tracked by longitudinal TCRalpha and TCRbeta repertoire sequencing.

Ficoll-Paque density gradient centrifugation was used to isolate PBMCs. This clonotype was found a few times. No antigen is known for it. No base quality values were provided; no much bigger clone lies one nucleotide off. The CDR3 numbers 16 residues from cysteine through phenylalanine. Just CDR3 DNA is preserved here, 48 bases in frame from base 1. V and J lose 5 bases and 2 bases, and a span of 18 bases separates them. As encoded in the germline V gene, CDR1 is SGHTA while CDR2 is FQGTGA. The listed sequencing device is Illumina NovaSeq 6000. Using 5'RACE with constant-segment primers, TCRalpha and TCRbeta cDNA libraries were constructed, with sample barcodes and unique molecular identifiers added in the process. Trizol reagent was used to extract RNA from every sample. The libraries were amplified in two PCR steps, and the second step added a second sample barcode and Illumina TruSeq adapters. Sequencing of the libraries was done on an Illumina NovaSeq, producing 2 x 150 bp paired-end reads. Processing in the source paper ran as follows. The reads were demultiplexed and collapsed into UMI-guided consensus sequences using migec v1.2.7. Using mixcr v2.1.11, UMI consensuses were aligned to TRA and TRB V and J templates and then assembled into clonotypes. Clonotypes were classified as expanded or contracted when called significant by both edgeR and NoisET, with noise models trained on biological replicates. For edgeR calls, the cutoffs were a false discovery rate-adjusted p below 0.01 and a log2 fold-change threshold of 1. As an exploratory analysis of dynamics, PCA with hierarchical clustering was applied to max-normalized trajectories of the 1000 most abundant clonotypes. Separately sequenced CD4+ and CD8+ repertoires were used to assign the CD4 or CD8 phenotype of responding clones. Through fastp at Q25 and MiXCR, TCRdb rebuilt clones from the public reads, retaining in-frame beta chains. For every CDR3 protein sequence, its rows merge into one entry that carries the most common genes and DNA. It is TCRdb's table, rather than the study itself, that gives the V and J calls and clone size. For this sample the table gives about 49,000 distinct CDR3 sequences, of which 7% to 8% were detected only once. Clones ranked in the top ten supply about 1.5% of the sample.

What the authors observed across the whole study: The detection of some responding clones in pre-infection memory suggests that pre-existing cross-reactive memory T cells joined the SARS-CoV-2 response. SARS-CoV-2 specificity of the second-wave clones peaking on day 37 was not confirmed. The study covered only a couple of mild cases, and larger cohorts including severe cases with pre-infection samples were considered necessary. Clones that contracted from day 15 to 85 showed balanced CD4/CD8 phenotypes, whereas a second wave of clones that expanded from day 15 to 37 leaned towards CD4+. Contracting CD4+ clones turned up mainly in the CM and EM memory subsets, whereas EMRA was where CD8+ clones were enriched.

In this chain, TRBV7-3 is recombined with TRBJ2-5, with TRBD1 tentatively as D gene (7 bases match). This clonotype was obtained from a young man who had mild COVID-19 (a few samples of this study predate the infection). The sample titles of this study are shuffled in the database, so cell type and time point are left out; the donor was told from shared clones. Specimen: PBMCs or a T cell subset sorted from them (not recorded which). The CDR3 in this case is CASSQSGQAGQETQYF. The DNA sequence is TGTGCCAGCAGCCAATCCGGACAGGCGGGACAAGAGACCCAGTACTTC.